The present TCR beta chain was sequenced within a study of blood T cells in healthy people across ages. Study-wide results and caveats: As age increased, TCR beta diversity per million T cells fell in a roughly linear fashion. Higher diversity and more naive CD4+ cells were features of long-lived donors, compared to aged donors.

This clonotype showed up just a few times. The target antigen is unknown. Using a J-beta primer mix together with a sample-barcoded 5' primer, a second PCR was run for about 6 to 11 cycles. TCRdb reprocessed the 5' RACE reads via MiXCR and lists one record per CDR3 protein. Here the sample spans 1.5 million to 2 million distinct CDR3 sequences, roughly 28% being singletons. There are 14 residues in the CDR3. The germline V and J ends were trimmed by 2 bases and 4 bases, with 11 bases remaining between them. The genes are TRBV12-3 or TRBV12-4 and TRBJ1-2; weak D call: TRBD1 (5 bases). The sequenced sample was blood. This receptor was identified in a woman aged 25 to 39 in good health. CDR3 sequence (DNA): TGTGCCAGCAGTTTACGGGGGATCGGCTATGGCTACACCTTC. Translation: CASSLRGIGYGYTF.